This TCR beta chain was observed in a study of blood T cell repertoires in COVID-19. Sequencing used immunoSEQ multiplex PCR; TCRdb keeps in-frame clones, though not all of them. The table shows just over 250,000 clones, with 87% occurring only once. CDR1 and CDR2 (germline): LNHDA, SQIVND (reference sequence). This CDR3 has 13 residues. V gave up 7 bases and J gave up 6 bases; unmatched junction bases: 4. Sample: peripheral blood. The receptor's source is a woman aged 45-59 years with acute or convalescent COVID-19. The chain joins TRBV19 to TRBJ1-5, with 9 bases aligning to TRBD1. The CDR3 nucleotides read TGTGCCAGTACCCGACAGGGGGGTCAGCCCCAGCATTTT. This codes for CASTRQGGQPQHF.